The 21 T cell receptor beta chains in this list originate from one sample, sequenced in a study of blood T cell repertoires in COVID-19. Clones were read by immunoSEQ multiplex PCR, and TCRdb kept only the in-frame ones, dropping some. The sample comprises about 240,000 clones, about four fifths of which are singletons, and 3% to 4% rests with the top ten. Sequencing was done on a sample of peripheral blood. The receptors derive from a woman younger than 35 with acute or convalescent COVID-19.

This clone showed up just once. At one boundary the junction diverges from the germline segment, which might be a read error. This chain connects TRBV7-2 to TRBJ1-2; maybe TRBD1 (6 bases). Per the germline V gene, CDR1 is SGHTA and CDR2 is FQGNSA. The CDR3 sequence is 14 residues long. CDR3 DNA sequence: TGTGTCAGCAGCCCTGTTGGGGGGGCGCATGGCTACACCTTC. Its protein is CVSSPVGGAHGYTF.

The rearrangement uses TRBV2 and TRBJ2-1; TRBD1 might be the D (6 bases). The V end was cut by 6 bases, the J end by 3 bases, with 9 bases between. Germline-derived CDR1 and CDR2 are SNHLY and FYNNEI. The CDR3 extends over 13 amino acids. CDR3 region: CASSIGGYNEQFF. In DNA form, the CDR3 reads TGTGCCAGCAGCATAGGGGGCTACAATGAGCAGTTCTTC.

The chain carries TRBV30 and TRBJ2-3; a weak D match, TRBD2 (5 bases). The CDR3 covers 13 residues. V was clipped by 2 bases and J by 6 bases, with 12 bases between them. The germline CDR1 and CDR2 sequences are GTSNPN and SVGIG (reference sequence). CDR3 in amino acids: CAWSRPPGDTQYF. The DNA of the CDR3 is TGTGCCTGGAGTCGCCCGCCGGGGGATACGCAGTATTTT.

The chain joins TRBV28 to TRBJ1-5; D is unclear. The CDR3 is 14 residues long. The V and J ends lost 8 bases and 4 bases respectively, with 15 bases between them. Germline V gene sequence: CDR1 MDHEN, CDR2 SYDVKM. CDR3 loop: CASGRRVGNQPQHF. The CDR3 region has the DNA TGTGCCAGCGGGAGGCGGGTTGGAAATCAGCCCCAGCATTTT.

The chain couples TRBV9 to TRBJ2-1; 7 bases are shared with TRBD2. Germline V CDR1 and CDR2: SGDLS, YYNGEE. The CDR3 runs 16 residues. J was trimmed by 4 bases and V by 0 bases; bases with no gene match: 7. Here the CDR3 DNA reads TGTGCCAGCAGCGTAGTGGCGGGAGCAATTTACAATGAGCAGTTCTTC. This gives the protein CASSVVAGAIYNEQFF.

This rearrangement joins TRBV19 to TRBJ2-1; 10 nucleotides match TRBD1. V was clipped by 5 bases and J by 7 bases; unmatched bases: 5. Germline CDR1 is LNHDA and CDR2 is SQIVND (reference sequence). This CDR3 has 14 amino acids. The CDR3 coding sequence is TGTGCCAGTAGTGGACAGGGGGTATGGAATGAGCAGTTCTTC. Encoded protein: CASSGQGVWNEQFF.

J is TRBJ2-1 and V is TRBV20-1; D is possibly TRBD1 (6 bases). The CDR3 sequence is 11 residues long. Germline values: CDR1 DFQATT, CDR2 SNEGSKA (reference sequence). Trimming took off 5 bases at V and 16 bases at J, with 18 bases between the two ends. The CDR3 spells CSAGHNRDQFF. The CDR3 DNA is TGCAGTGCTGGACACAACAGGGATCAATTCTTC.

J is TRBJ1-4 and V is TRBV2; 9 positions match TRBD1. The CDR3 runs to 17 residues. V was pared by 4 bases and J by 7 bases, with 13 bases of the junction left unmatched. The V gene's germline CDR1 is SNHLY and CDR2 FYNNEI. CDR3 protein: CASSAGQGLKVAEKLFF. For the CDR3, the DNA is TGTGCCAGCAGTGCGGGACAGGGTCTGAAAGTGGCTGAAAAACTGTTTTTT.

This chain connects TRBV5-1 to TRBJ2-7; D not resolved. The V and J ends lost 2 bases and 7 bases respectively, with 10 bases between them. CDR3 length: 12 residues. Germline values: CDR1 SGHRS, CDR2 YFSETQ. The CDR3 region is CASSFDRSEQYF. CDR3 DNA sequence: TGCGCCAGCAGCTTCGATAGATCTGAGCAGTACTTC.

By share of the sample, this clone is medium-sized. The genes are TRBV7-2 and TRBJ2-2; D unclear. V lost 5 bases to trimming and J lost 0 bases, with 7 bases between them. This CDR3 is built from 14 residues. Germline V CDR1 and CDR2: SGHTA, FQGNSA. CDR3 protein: CASSPFANTGELFF. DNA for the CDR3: TGTGCCAGCAGCCCCTTCGCGAACACCGGGGAGCTGTTTTTT.

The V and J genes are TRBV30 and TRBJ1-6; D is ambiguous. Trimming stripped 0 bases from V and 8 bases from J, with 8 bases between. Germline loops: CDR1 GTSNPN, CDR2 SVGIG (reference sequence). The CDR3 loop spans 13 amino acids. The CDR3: CAWSVVRDSPLHF. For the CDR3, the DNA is TGTGCCTGGAGTGTAGTGAGGGATTCACCCCTCCACTTT.

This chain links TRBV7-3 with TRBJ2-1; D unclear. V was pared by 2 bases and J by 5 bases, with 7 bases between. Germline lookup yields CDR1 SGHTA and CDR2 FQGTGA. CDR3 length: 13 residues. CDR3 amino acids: CASSLSKDNEQFF. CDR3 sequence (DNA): TGTGCCAGCAGCTTATCTAAAGACAATGAGCAGTTCTTC. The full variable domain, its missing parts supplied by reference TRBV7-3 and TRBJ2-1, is GAGVSQTPSNKVTEKGKYVELRCDPISGHTALYWYRQSLGQGPEFLIYFQGTGAADDSGLPNDRFFAVRPEGSVSTLKIQRTERGDSAVYLCASSLSKDNEQFFGPGTRLTVL.

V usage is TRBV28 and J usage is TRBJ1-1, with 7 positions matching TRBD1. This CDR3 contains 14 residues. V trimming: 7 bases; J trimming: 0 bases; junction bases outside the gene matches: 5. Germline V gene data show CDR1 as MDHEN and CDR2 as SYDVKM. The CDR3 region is CASTQTGLNTEAFF. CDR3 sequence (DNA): TGTGCCAGCACCCAGACAGGGCTGAACACTGAAGCTTTCTTT.

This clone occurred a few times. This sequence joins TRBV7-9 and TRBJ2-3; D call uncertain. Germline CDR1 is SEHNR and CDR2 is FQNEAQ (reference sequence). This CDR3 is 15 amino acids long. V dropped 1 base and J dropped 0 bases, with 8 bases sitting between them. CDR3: CASSLVLGSTDTQYF. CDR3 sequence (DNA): TGTGCCAGCAGCTTAGTGCTCGGTAGCACAGATACGCAGTATTTT.

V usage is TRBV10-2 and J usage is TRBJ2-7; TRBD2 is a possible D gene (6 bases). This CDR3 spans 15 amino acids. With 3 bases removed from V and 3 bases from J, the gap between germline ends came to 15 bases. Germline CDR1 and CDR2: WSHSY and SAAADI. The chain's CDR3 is CASSEGGMTLYEQYF. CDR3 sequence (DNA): TGCGCCAGCAGTGAAGGCGGGATGACCCTCTACGAGCAGTACTTC.

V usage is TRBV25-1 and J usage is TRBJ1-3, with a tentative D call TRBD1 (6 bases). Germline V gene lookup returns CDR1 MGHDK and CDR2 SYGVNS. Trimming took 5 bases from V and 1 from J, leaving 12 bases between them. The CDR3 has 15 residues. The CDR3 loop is CASSTQGSSGNTIYF. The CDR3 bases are TGTGCCAGCAGTACACAGGGATCGTCTGGAAACACCATATATTTT.

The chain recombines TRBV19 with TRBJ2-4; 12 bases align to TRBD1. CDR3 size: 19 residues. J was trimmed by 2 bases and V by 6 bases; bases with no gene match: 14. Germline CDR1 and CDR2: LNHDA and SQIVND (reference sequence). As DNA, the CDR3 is TGTGCCAGTAGCATCGTTAGGGACAGGGGGCTCGGATCCAAAAACATTCAGTACTTC. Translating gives CASSIVRDRGLGSKNIQYF.

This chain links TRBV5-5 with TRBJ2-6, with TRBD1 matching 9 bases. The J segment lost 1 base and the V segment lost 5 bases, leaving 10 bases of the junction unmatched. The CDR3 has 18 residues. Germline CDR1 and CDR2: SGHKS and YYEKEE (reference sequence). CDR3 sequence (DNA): TGTGCCAGCAGTTCCCCCGATGGACAGGGGTCTGGGGCCAACGTCCTGACTTTC. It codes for CASSSPDGQGSGANVLTF.

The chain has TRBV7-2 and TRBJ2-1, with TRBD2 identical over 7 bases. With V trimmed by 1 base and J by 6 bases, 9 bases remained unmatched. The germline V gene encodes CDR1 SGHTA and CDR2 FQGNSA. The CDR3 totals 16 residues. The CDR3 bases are TGTGCCAGCAGCTTAGAGGGACGGGCGGGAGTCAATGAGCAGTTCTTC. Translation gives CASSLEGRAGVNEQFF.

In nucleotides, the CDR3 is TGTGCCAGCAGTTTCTTGGTAGCGGGAGTCGAGCAGTACTTC. This sequence encodes CASSFLVAGVEQYF. The rearrangement uses TRBV28 and TRBJ2-7; 9 nucleotides align to TRBD2. V trimming: 3 bases; J trimming: 6 bases; junction bases outside the gene matches: 6. Germline V gives CDR1 MDHEN, CDR2 SYDVKM. The CDR3 has 14 amino acids.

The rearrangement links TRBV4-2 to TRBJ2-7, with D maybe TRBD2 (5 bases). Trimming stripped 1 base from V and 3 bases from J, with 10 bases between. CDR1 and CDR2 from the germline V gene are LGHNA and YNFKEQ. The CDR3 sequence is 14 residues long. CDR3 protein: CASSQGVEGYEQYF. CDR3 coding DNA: TGTGCCAGCAGCCAAGGGGTCGAGGGCTACGAGCAGTACTTC.